The 23 T cell receptor beta chains reported below all come from one sample, sequenced in a study of blood T cell repertoires in COVID-19. Libraries were prepared by immunoSEQ multiplex PCR; TCRdb keeps only in-frame clonotypes and omits some of them. The table has 45,000 to 75,000 clones, 70% to 90% seen once. Sample: peripheral blood. The receptor set was obtained from a man between 60 and 75 years old with acute or convalescent COVID-19.

The chain couples TRBV18 to TRBJ1-5; D unresolved. The CDR3 has 15 amino acids. Germline-derived CDR1 and CDR2 are KGHSH and LQKENI. Trimming cost V 4 bases and J 7 bases, with 17 bases left between them. Here the CDR3 reads CASSQTTALGQPQHF. The CDR3 DNA follows: TGTGCCAGCTCACAAACCACAGCCCTCGGACAGCCCCAGCATTTT.

This chain connects TRBV5-5 to TRBJ1-1; a weak D match, TRBD1 (6 bases). Trimming left V 4 bases short and J 5 bases short, with 21 bases between. CDR3 length: 16 residues. The germline CDR1 and CDR2 sequences are SGHKS and YYEKEE (reference sequence). This CDR3 reads CASSLTGGRWGTEAFF. The CDR3 DNA follows: TGTGCCAGCAGCCTCACCGGGGGGCGGTGGGGGACTGAAGCTTTCTTT.

This chain joins TRBV14 and TRBJ2-7; 9 bases agree with TRBD1. Germline loops: CDR1 SGHDN, CDR2 FVKESK. This CDR3 contains 15 residues. The junction had 10 bases not matched to a gene; V was cut back by 7 bases and J by 3 bases. As DNA, the CDR3 is TGTGCCAGCACCCGCTCCGGGACAGGGTTCTACGAGCAGTACTTC. This gives the protein CASTRSGTGFYEQYF.

This chain joins TRBV6-6 and TRBJ2-2, with 7 bases that match TRBD1. CDR1 and CDR2 from the germline V gene are MNHNY and SVGAGI (reference sequence). This CDR3 is built from 15 residues. Trimming at V came to 6 bases and at J to 2 bases, leaving 6 bases not matched to a gene. The CDR3 sequence: CASSLRQGNTGELFF. CDR3 sequence (DNA): TGTGCCAGCAGCCTCCGACAGGGCAACACCGGGGAGCTGTTTTTT.

The rearrangement uses TRBV9 and TRBJ1-5, with D possibly being TRBD1 (6 bases). Per the germline V gene, CDR1 is SGDLS and CDR2 is YYNGEE. Trimming cost V 0 bases and J 3 bases, with 10 bases left between them. This CDR3 region has 15 residues. CDR3 coding DNA: TGTGCCAGCAGCGTAGGGGCAGGGGTCAATCAGCCCCAGCATTTT. Amino acids: CASSVGAGVNQPQHF.

This clone was detected only once. This chain connects TRBV5-1 to TRBJ2-7, with D possibly TRBD1 on 5 matching bases. The CDR3 loop spans 15 amino acids. Trimming shortened V by 4 bases and J by 0 bases, and 14 bases separated the two germline ends. Germline CDR1 SGHRS, CDR2 YFSETQ. The CDR3 spells CASSRDSSGSYEQYF. The CDR3 DNA reads as TGCGCCAGCAGCCGCGACAGTTCCGGCTCCTACGAGCAGTACTTC.

Details on this clone: The sample contains more than one DNA sequence encoding this CDR3. The V call is TRBV19, the J call TRBJ1-2, with 11 bases matching TRBD1. The germline V gene has CDR1 LNHDA and CDR2 SQIVND (reference sequence). The length of the CDR3 is 15 residues. Germline trimming cut 6 bases from V and 3 bases from J; bases unmatched to any gene: 6. CDR3: CASSLGTGGYYGYTF. Written as DNA, the CDR3 is TGTGCCAGTAGCCTGGGGACAGGGGGGTACTATGGCTACACCTTC.

The V and J genes are TRBV15 and TRBJ1-5; D unclear. The germline gives CDR1 LNHNV, CDR2 YYDKDF (reference sequence). The CDR3 spans 14 residues. The germline V and J ends were trimmed by 0 bases and 4 bases, with 7 bases remaining between them. CDR3 DNA sequence: TGTGCCACCAGCAGAGACAACAAGAATCAGCCCCAGCATTTT. Residues: CATSRDNKNQPQHF.

The rearrangement links TRBV3-1 (or the pseudogene TRBV3-2) to TRBJ2-1; perhaps TRBD2 as D (5 bases). The CDR3 has 16 residues. V was pared by 1 base and J by 7 bases, with 17 bases between. The V gene's germline CDR1 is LGHDT and CDR2 YNNKEL (reference sequence). The CDR3 DNA is TGTGCCAGCAGCCAAGGAGGAGGATCTGGGGTGAATGAGCAGTTCTTC. It is translated as CASSQGGGSGVNEQFF.

V is TRBV27 and J is TRBJ2-1; 9 bases match TRBD2. V shed 5 bases and J 9 bases; nucleotides not matched to a gene: 14. Germline V gives CDR1 MNHEY, CDR2 SMNVEV (reference sequence). The CDR3 has 16 amino acids. This CDR3 is CASSPQPGLAFGEQFF. The CDR3 nucleotides are TGTGCCAGCAGTCCACAGCCGGGACTAGCCTTCGGTGAGCAGTTCTTC.

The chain recombines TRBV13 with TRBJ2-7, with a possible D match to TRBD2 (5 bases). The germline gives CDR1 PRHDT, CDR2 FYEKMQ (reference sequence). The CDR3 extends over 14 amino acids. Trimming removed 0 bases from V and 2 bases from J, with 8 bases in between. CDR3 bases: TGTGCCAGCAGCTTAGGGATTAGCGCCTACGAGCAGTACTTC. Protein product: CASSLGISAYEQYF.

The genes are TRBV2 and TRBJ2-5; 9 nucleotides align to TRBD1. Trimming took 6 bases from V and 5 from J; bases not matched to a gene: 4. The CDR3 loop spans 13 amino acids. Germline loops: CDR1 SNHLY, CDR2 FYNNEI. Written as DNA, the CDR3 is TGTGCCAGCAGCGGTGGACAGGGGGAGACCCAGTACTTC. Protein: CASSGGQGETQYF.

This sequence joins TRBV7-8 and TRBJ2-1; D may be TRBD1 (5 bases). Germline CDR1 SGHVS, CDR2 FQNEAQ. This CDR3 contains 15 residues. V gave up 2 bases and J gave up 2 bases, with 10 bases separating them. The CDR3 nucleotides read TGTGCCAGCAGCTTACGTCAGGGTGCCTACAATGAGCAGTTCTTC. This translates into CASSLRQGAYNEQFF. Full variable domain (remainder filled in from reference TRBV7-8 and TRBJ2-1): GAGVSQSPRYKVAKRGQDVALRCDPISGHVSLFWYQQALGQGPEFLTYFQNEAQLDKSGLPSDRFFAERPEGSVSTLKIQRTQQEDSAVYLCASSLRQGAYNEQFFGPGTRLTVL.

This clone was counted between two and nine times. The chain uses TRBV18 and TRBJ2-1, with 10 bases identical to TRBD1. Germline CDR1 and CDR2: KGHSH and LQKENI. The CDR3 sequence is 15 residues long. The J segment lost 5 bases and the V segment lost 3 bases, leaving 4 bases of the junction unmatched. The CDR3 bases are TGTGCCAGCTCACCGCGACAGGGGGCGAACAATGAGCAGTTCTTC. This codes for CASSPRQGANNEQFF. The entire variable domain, with the rest obtained from reference TRBV18 and TRBJ2-1, is as follows: NAGVMQNPRHLVRRRGQEARLRCSPMKGHSHVYWYRQLPEEGLKFMVYLQKENIIDESGMPKERFSAEFPKEGPSILRIQQVVRGDSAAYFCASSPRQGANNEQFFGPGTRLTVL.

In nucleotides, the CDR3 is TGTGCCAGCTTAAGGGACAGAAGTGCAACTAATGAAAAACTGTTTTTT. It yields the protein CASLRDRSATNEKLFF. This sequence joins TRBV2 and TRBJ1-4, with TRBD1 matching over 7 bases. The CDR3 has 16 amino acids. The germline CDR1 and CDR2 sequences are SNHLY and FYNNEI. V trimming: 8 bases; J trimming: 0 bases; junction bases outside the gene matches: 9.

This chain joins TRBV19 and TRBJ2-7, with 9 positions matching TRBD1. The germline V gene encodes CDR1 LNHDA and CDR2 SQIVND (reference sequence). V lost 6 bases to trimming and J lost 2 bases; unmatched junction nucleotides: 8. CDR3 length: 15 residues. The CDR3 nucleotides are TGTGCCAGTAGACCGAGTGACAGGGGGACCTACGAGCAGTACTTC. Its translation: CASRPSDRGTYEQYF.

V and J are TRBV3-1 (or the pseudogene TRBV3-2) and TRBJ2-1, with TRBD2 identical over 7 bases. V gave up 2 bases and J gave up 9 bases; unmatched junction bases: 7. Germline V gene sequence: CDR1 LGHDT, CDR2 YNNKEL (reference sequence). This CDR3 region has 14 residues. CDR3 region: CASSQRGGRAEQFF. CDR3 nucleotide sequence: TGTGCCAGCAGCCAAAGGGGCGGGAGAGCTGAGCAGTTCTTC.

The CDR3 is CASSSPGLVSNEQFF. DNA for the CDR3: TGTGCCAGCAGCTCGCCGGGACTAGTTTCGAATGAGCAGTTCTTC. The chain has TRBV7-9 and TRBJ2-1; 8 positions match TRBD2. This CDR3 contains 15 residues. Losses at the gene ends were 4 bases for V and 7 bases for J; bases not matched to a gene: 9. Per germline, CDR1 SEHNR and CDR2 FQNEAQ (reference sequence).

This clone turned up a few times. V and J are TRBV19 and TRBJ2-6; 8 bases line up with TRBD1. This CDR3 has 16 residues. The V gene end was trimmed by 5 bases and the J gene end by 0 bases; junction bases not matched to a gene: 3. Germline CDR1 is LNHDA and CDR2 is SQIVND (reference sequence). The CDR3 is CASSLDRGSGANVLTF. CDR3 DNA: TGTGCCAGTAGTCTCGACAGGGGCTCTGGGGCCAACGTCCTGACTTTC. The variable domain in full, completed from reference TRBV19 and TRBJ2-6, reads DGGITQSPKYLFRKEGQNVTLSCEQNLNHDAMYWYRQDPGQGLRLIYYSQIVNDFQKGDIAEGYSVSREKKESFPLTVTSAQKNPTAFYLCASSLDRGSGANVLTFGAGSRLTVL.

This rearrangement joins TRBV20-1 to TRBJ2-7; 9 bases are a match to TRBD2. Germline lookup yields CDR1 DFQATT and CDR2 SNEGSKA (reference sequence). This CDR3 has 15 residues. V trimming: 3 bases; J trimming: 1 base; junction bases outside the gene matches: 7. The CDR3 nucleotides read TGCAGTGCTAGTGGGCGGGAGGGCCAATCCTACGAGCAGTACTTC. It encodes CSASGREGQSYEQYF.

The genes are TRBV5-1 and TRBJ2-1; 7 bases match TRBD1. Germline V gives CDR1 SGHRS, CDR2 YFSETQ. V shed 2 bases, J shed 6 bases, and the junction held 5 bases outside the gene matches. CDR3 size: 14 residues. This chain's CDR3 is CASSLVRGSNEQFF. In DNA, the CDR3 is TGCGCCAGCAGCTTAGTCAGGGGGAGCAATGAGCAGTTCTTC.

This clone has just one count. The chain has TRBV10-3 and TRBJ2-3; D possibly corresponds to TRBD1 (6 bases). The CDR3 covers 13 residues. CDR1 and CDR2 (germline): ENHRY, SYGVKD. V dropped 3 bases and J dropped 6 bases, with 10 bases sitting between them. The CDR3 DNA sequence: TGTGCCATCAGTGATGGTAGGGGGGATACGCAGTATTTT. It is translated as CAISDGRGDTQYF.

In its sample, this clone was seen a few times. This sequence joins TRBV9 and TRBJ1-2, with TRBD1 matching 8 bases. This CDR3 comprises 15 residues. CDR1 SGDLS and CDR2 YYNGEE come from the germline V gene. Trimming at V came to 3 bases and at J to 8 bases, leaving 12 bases not matched to a gene. CDR3 coding DNA: TGTGCCAGCAGCGCCCCGGACAGGGAGCGGGCAGGCTACACCTTC. This gives the protein CASSAPDRERAGYTF.